The sequence of this T cell receptor beta chain was determined in a study of T cells in tumors after PD-1 blockade. Measured with immunoSEQ multiplex PCR; TCRdb has only the in-frame clones, and not every one. The sample includes approximately 560 clones, under 80% of them seen just once. Germline CDR1 reads SGDLS; CDR2 reads YYNGEE. V trimming: 4 bases; J trimming: 7 bases; junction bases outside the gene matches: 9. CDR3 length equals 16 residues. Here the sequenced sample was tumor tissue, taken after anti-PD-1 treatment. This clonotype was obtained from a human donor with basal cell carcinoma. This chain uses TRBV9 with TRBJ2-1; 12 bases are shared with TRBD2. DNA for the CDR3: TGTGCCAGCAGCTCTAGCGGGGGGGCTTATAGGAATGAGCAGTTCTTC. It encodes CASSSSGGAYRNEQFF.